One and the same sample provided the 10 T cell receptor beta chains below, sequenced in a study of CD8 T cells in Susac syndrome. An input of about 0.5 to 1 ug of RNA was subjected to reverse transcription using random hexamers. Via MiXCR, TCRdb re-called the immunoSEQ multiplex PCR reads, giving one row per CDR3 protein. Of around 140,000 distinct CDR3 sequences listed, around 95% are singletons. The specimen sequenced was CD4+ T cells from PBMCs. These TCRs come from a human donor with Susac syndrome.

CDR3 loop: CASSDVDQPQHF. DNA of the CDR3: TGTGCCAGCAGTGATGTGGATCAGCCCCAGCATTTT. The chain employs TRBV25-1 and TRBJ1-5; D is uncertain. The CDR3 covers 12 residues. Trimming removed 3 bases at V and 5 bases at J, with 5 bases between. The germline V gene encodes CDR1 MGHDK and CDR2 SYGVNS.

This chain connects TRBV19 to TRBJ1-5; TRBD1 agrees at 9 bases. The CDR3 contains 15 residues. Germline V gives CDR1 LNHDA, CDR2 SQIVND (reference sequence). After removal of 6 bases from V and 0 bases from J, the junction contained 3 bases not matched to a gene. This CDR3 reads CASRRDRASNQPQHF. For the CDR3, the DNA is TGTGCCAGTAGGCGGGACAGGGCTAGCAATCAGCCCCAGCATTTT.

The chain employs TRBV5-1 and TRBJ1-1; D perhaps matches TRBD1 (5 bases). The V end was cut by 0 bases, the J end by 1 base, with 10 bases between. This CDR3 has 15 residues. Germline V lookup: CDR1 SGHRS, CDR2 YFSETQ. For the CDR3, the DNA is TGCGCCAGCAGCTTGGTGAGGGGAACGAACACTGAAGCTTTCTTT. Translating gives CASSLVRGTNTEAFF. Together with reference TRBV5-1 and TRBJ1-1, the CDR3 gives the full variable domain: KAGVTQTPRYLIKTRGQQVTLSCSPISGHRSVSWYQQTPGQGLQFLFEYFSETQRNKGNFPGRFSGRQFSNSRSEMNVSTLELGDSALYLCASSLVRGTNTEAFFGQGTRLTVV.

The chain is built from TRBV15 and TRBJ2-7; D unclear. V lost 4 bases and J lost 2, with 15 bases in between. This CDR3 region has 15 residues. In germline, CDR1 is LNHNV, CDR2 YYDKDF (reference sequence). CDR3 DNA sequence: TGTGCCACCAGCAAAGGAACTCTCAGCCCCTACGAGCAGTACTTC. Protein product: CATSKGTLSPYEQYF.

This clonotype was seen just once. The chain is built from TRBV30 and TRBJ1-5; maybe TRBD1 (5 bases). This CDR3 is built from 14 residues. V gave up 5 bases and J gave up 4 bases, with 15 bases separating them. Germline V gene lookup returns CDR1 GTSNPN and CDR2 SVGIG (reference sequence). CDR3 residues: CAWGTLPGNQPQHF. The DNA of the CDR3 is TGTGCCTGGGGGACCCTCCCGGGGAATCAGCCCCAGCATTTT.

This chain joins TRBV6-5 and TRBJ1-6; D is possibly TRBD1 (5 bases). V was clipped by 0 bases and J by 9 bases, with 12 bases between them. Per the germline V gene, CDR1 is MNHEY and CDR2 is SVGAGI. This CDR3 is 15 amino acids long. Here the CDR3 DNA reads TGTGCCAGCAGTTACTCGGCCAGGGACGCTTCACCCCTCCACTTT. Residues: CASSYSARDASPLHF.

The chain combines TRBV20-1 with TRBJ1-2; possible D gene TRBD1, 6 bases. The CDR3 is made up of 14 amino acids. Germline V gene data show CDR1 as DFQATT and CDR2 as SNEGSKA (reference sequence). V was clipped by 5 bases and J by 8 bases, with 21 bases between them. This CDR3 is CSAPKGGQGRGYTF. In nucleotides, the CDR3 is TGCAGTGCTCCCAAGGGGGGGCAGGGTCGCGGCTACACCTTC.

The chain uses TRBV30 and TRBJ2-6; 8 nucleotides match TRBD1. Germline-derived CDR1 and CDR2 are GTSNPN and SVGIG (reference sequence). The CDR3 covers 17 residues. Trimming cost V 8 bases and J 0 bases; bases outside gene matches: 12. CDR3 coding DNA: TGTGCCCGCCAGTCACAGGGGGGTCTCTCTGGGGCCAACGTCCTGACTTTC. Its translation is CARQSQGGLSGANVLTF.

The CDR3 DNA sequence: TGTGCCAGCGGAATGAAGGGACAGGGGTACAATGAGCAGTTCTTC. It encodes CASGMKGQGYNEQFF. The rearrangement uses TRBV7-9 and TRBJ2-1, with TRBD1 matching over 10 bases. Germline assignment: CDR1 SEHNR and CDR2 FQNEAQ (reference sequence). CDR3 size: 15 residues. With V trimmed by 8 bases and J by 4 bases, 8 bases remained unmatched.

The CDR3 DNA is TGCGCCAGCAGCCAAGATAACAGGGGAGGTCAGCCCCAGCATTTT. It codes for CASSQDNRGGQPQHF. The V call is TRBV4-1, the J call TRBJ1-5; TRBD1 matches at 7 bases. V lost 0 bases, J lost 6 bases, and 5 bases stayed unmatched. The CDR3 covers 15 residues. CDR1 and CDR2 (germline): MGHRA, YSYEKL.